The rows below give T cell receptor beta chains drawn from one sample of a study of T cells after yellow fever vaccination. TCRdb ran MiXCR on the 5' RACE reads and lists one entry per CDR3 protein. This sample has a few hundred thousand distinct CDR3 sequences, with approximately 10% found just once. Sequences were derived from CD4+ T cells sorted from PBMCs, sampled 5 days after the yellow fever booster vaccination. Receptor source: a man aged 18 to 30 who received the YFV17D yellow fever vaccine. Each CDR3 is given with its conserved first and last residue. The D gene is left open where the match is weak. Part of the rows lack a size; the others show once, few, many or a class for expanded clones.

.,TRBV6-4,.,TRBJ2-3,CASSSLEGNTQYF,TGTGCCAGCAGCAGTCTCGAAGGGAATACGCAGTATTTT
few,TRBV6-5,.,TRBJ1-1,CASSSTRNTEAFF,TGTGCCAGCAGTTCCACCAGGAACACTGAAGCTTTCTTT
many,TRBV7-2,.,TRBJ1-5,CASSLGEDQPQHF,TGTGCCAGCAGCTTAGGGGAAGATCAGCCCCAGCATTTT
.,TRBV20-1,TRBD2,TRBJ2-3,CSARTSGVITDTQYF,TGCAGTGCCAGGACTAGCGGGGTGATCACAGATACGCAGTATTTT
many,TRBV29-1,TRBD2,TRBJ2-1,CSVGGGGSYNEQFF,TGCAGCGTTGGAGGCGGGGGCTCCTACAATGAGCAGTTCTTC
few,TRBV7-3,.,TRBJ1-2,CASSLGGPADYGYTF,TGTGCCAGCAGCTTAGGTGGCCCAGCAGACTATGGCTACACCTTC
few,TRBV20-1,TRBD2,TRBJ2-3,CSAKGGTKIDTQYF,TGCAGTGCTAAGGGAGGGACTAAAATAGATACGCAGTATTTT
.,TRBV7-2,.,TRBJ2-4,CASSSDGQSENIQYF,TGTGCCAGCAGCTCAGACGGGCAGAGCGAAAACATTCAGTACTTC
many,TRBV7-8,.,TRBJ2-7,CASSDRRVPRLVEQYF,TGTGCCAGCAGCGACCGGCGGGTCCCTCGCCTCGTGGAGCAGTACTTC
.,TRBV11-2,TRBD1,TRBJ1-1,CASSFTDRVLATEAFF,TGTGCCAGCAGCTTTACGGACAGGGTTCTGGCCACTGAAGCTTTCTTT
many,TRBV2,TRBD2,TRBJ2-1,CASGGLAGGNEQFF,TGTGCCAGCGGGGGACTAGCGGGGGGGAATGAGCAGTTCTTC
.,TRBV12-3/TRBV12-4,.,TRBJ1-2,CASSFGNGQGYTF,TGTGCCAGCAGTTTCGGCAACGGCCAGGGCTACACCTTC